This T cell receptor (beta chain) was observed in a study of graft-versus-host responses after intestinal transplantation. Study at large: Every one of the recipients received anti-thymocyte globulin induction and afterwards took tacrolimus and steroids for around 3 years.

Note on this clone: Its antigen is currently unknown.

Germline V gene lookup returns CDR1 MNHEY and CDR2 SVGAGI. The CDR3 spans 16 residues. Trimming at V came to 3 bases and at J to 2 bases, leaving 4 bases not matched to a gene. General observations from the study: Recipient marrow held GvH clones, some first seen in ileum or blood. Some patients had graft-donor T cell macrochimerism, and their allografts showed high graft-versus-host to host-versus-graft clonal ratios. Circulating GvH clone levels at their peak were associated with HvG declines (early post-transplant).

The repertoire was sequenced with immunoSEQ multiplex PCR; TCRdb's copy has only in-frame clones and lacks some. The data hold roughly 77,000 clones, with approximately 88% observed a single time. This TCR was recovered from a human donor who received an intestinal transplant. The gene calls are TRBV6-5 and TRBJ2-1, with 10 bases fitting TRBD2. The material was unstimulated CD8+ T cells sorted from spleen or lymph node cells, obtained before intestinal transplant. The CDR3: CASSYQRGGPYNEQFF. The CDR3 DNA follows: TGTGCCAGCAGTTATCAGCGGGGGGGCCCCTACAATGAGCAGTTCTTC.